This is a list of T cell receptor beta chains from one sample in a study of blood T cell repertoires in COVID-19. Data came from immunoSEQ multiplex PCR; TCRdb stores just in-frame clones and leaves some out. The sample shows 230,000 or so clones, about 88% of them seen only once. The specimen was PBMCs or T cells enriched from blood (not recorded which). Receptors originate from a woman between 25 and 40 years old who had recovered from COVID-19. Each CDR3 is given with its conserved first and last residue. The D gene is left open where the match is weak. Rows may omit the clone size; those that give it use once, few, many or a size class.

size	J	V	D	CDR3	DNA
.	TRBJ2-2	TRBV2	TRBD1	CASNTGGFTGELFF	TGTGCCAGCAATACAGGGGGCTTCACCGGGGAGCTGTTTTTT
.	TRBJ1-3	TRBV19	.	CASSMSWRKNSGNTIYF	TGTGCCAGTAGTATGTCATGGAGAAAGAACTCTGGAAACACCATATATTTT
.	TRBJ2-5	TRBV13	TRBD2	CASSSSGLAGLETQYF	TGTGCCAGCAGCTCCTCGGGACTAGCGGGGTTAGAGACCCAGTACTTC
.	TRBJ2-7	TRBV6-5	.	CASSYSGGSYEQYF	TGTGCCAGCAGTTACTCAGGGGGCTCCTACGAGCAGTACTTC
.	TRBJ2-6	TRBV2	.	CASSVSGANVLTF	TGTGCCAGCAGTGTGTCGGGGGCCAACGTCCTGACTTTC
.	TRBJ2-7	TRBV11-2	TRBD1	CASSQGQGSYEQYF	TGTGCCAGCAGCCAGGGACAGGGATCCTACGAGCAGTACTTC
.	TRBJ1-2	TRBV4-1	TRBD1	CASSQPGQGPYYGYTF	TGCGCCAGCAGCCAACCGGGACAGGGACCTTACTATGGCTACACCTTC
.	TRBJ1-2	TRBV3-1/TRBV3-2	.	CASSPAGMHNYGYTF	TGTGCCAGCAGCCCCGCGGGGATGCATAACTATGGCTACACCTTC
.	TRBJ1-6	TRBV28	TRBD1	CASSLFTGGGSPLHF	TGTGCCAGCAGTTTATTTACAGGGGGGGGTTCACCCCTCCACTTT
.	TRBJ1-5	TRBV7-6	.	CASSLVGGNQPQHF	TGTGCCAGCAGCTTAGTAGGGGGAAATCAGCCCCAGCATTTT
.	TRBJ1-1	TRBV19	.	CASSIEQGNTEAFF	TGTGCCAGTAGTATCGAACAGGGTAACACTGAAGCTTTCTTT
.	TRBJ1-1	TRBV6-2/TRBV6-3	.	CASSYTRGQTLLNTEAFF	TGTGCCAGCAGTTACACCCGAGGACAGACCCTCCTGAACACTGAAGCTTTCTTT
.	TRBJ1-4	TRBV7-8	TRBD1	CASRTGTVNEKLFF	TGTGCCAGCAGAACCGGGACAGTGAATGAAAAACTGTTTTTT
.	TRBJ2-3	TRBV2	.	CASRQGGVFTDTQYF	TGTGCCAGCAGGCAAGGGGGGGTCTTCACAGATACGCAGTATTTT
.	TRBJ2-2	TRBV7-9	TRBD2	CASSDRLAGAGELFF	TGTGCCAGCAGCGACCGACTAGCGGGGGCTGGGGAGCTGTTTTTT
few	TRBJ2-7	TRBV4-1	.	CASSQPGRTHEQYF	TGCGCCAGCAGCCAACCCGGCAGGACTCACGAGCAGTACTTC
once	TRBJ1-4	TRBV7-9	TRBD1	CASSLRQGATNEKLFF	TGTGCCAGCAGCTTACGCCAGGGGGCCACTAATGAAAAACTGTTTTTT
.	TRBJ2-1	TRBV5-6	TRBD1	CASSLETGVGEQFF	TGTGCCAGCAGCTTAGAGACAGGGGTTGGAGAGCAGTTCTTC
.	TRBJ1-2	TRBV4-3	.	CASSPRTANYGYTF	TGCGCCAGCAGCCCCCGGACAGCTAACTATGGCTACACCTTC
.	TRBJ2-5	TRBV7-3	.	CASSYQGGGETQYF	TGTGCCAGCAGCTACCAGGGGGGAGGAGAGACCCAGTACTTC
.	TRBJ1-1	TRBV18	.	CASSPGAENTEAFF	TGTGCCAGCTCACCAGGGGCGGAGAACACTGAAGCTTTCTTT
.	TRBJ2-3	TRBV12-3/TRBV12-4	TRBD2	CASTSVAGGPKW	TGTGCCAGCACTTCCGTGGCGGGGGGGCCGAAGTGG
few	TRBJ1-2	TRBV5-1	.	CASSPIAGGDIGYTF	TGCGCCAGCAGCCCCATTGCGGGGGGCGATATTGGCTACACCTTC
once	TRBJ2-1	TRBV7-2	TRBD2	CASSSQISGLAGGNEQFF	TGTGCCAGCAGCTCCCAAATCTCCGGACTAGCGGGGGGTAATGAGCAGTTCTTC
.	TRBJ1-4	TRBV5-1	.	CASSQIRGTLFF	TGCGCCAGCAGCCAGATTCGGGGGACACTGTTTTTT
.	TRBJ1-4	TRBV18	.	CASSPSQTNEKLFF	TGTGCCAGCTCACCGAGCCAAACTAATGAAAAACTGTTTTTT
.	TRBJ1-4	TRBV11-2	.	CASSLWSVVEEKLFF	TGTGCCAGCAGCTTATGGAGTGTGGTTGAAGAAAAACTGTTTTTT
.	TRBJ2-7	TRBV6-6	TRBD1	CASSYSRGQGYEQYF	TGTGCCAGCAGTTACTCCCGCGGACAGGGCTACGAGCAGTACTTC
.	TRBJ1-1	TRBV5-1	.	CASSPGQNTEAFF	TGCGCCAGCAGCCCGGGACAGAACACTGAAGCTTTCTTT
.	TRBJ2-1	TRBV7-9	TRBD2	CASSSPAGGSYNEQFF	TGTGCCAGCAGCTCCCCCGCGGGAGGGTCCTACAATGAGCAGTTCTTC
.	TRBJ1-6	TRBV18	.	CASSPGGVYNSPLHF	TGTGCCAGCTCACCAGGGGGCGTTTATAATTCACCCCTCCACTTT
.	TRBJ2-1	TRBV11-2	TRBD2	CASSPPEAGGLNEQFF	TGTGCCAGCAGCCCCCCGGAGGCGGGGGGTCTAAATGAGCAGTTCTTC
.	TRBJ2-5	TRBV5-1	TRBD2	CASSSGGSETQYF	TGCGCCAGCAGCTCGGGGGGATCGGAGACCCAGTACTTC
once	TRBJ1-2	TRBV5-6	TRBD1	CASRAGTGDGSYGYTF	TGTGCCAGCAGGGCAGGGACAGGGGATGGGAGCTATGGCTACACCTTC
.	TRBJ1-1	TRBV6-5	.	CASSYSSGPKNTEAFF	TGTGCCAGCAGTTACTCGTCAGGTCCGAAGAACACTGAAGCTTTCTTT
.	TRBJ1-6	TRBV6-5	.	CASSEGDDSPLHF	TGTGCCAGCTCTGAGGGAGATGATTCACCCCTCCACTTT
.	TRBJ1-1	TRBV19	.	CASSIMGGTEAFF	TGTGCCAGTAGTATTATGGGGGGAACTGAAGCTTTCTTT
few	TRBJ2-3	TRBV29-1	TRBD2	CSATGTSGTDTQYF	TGCAGCGCAACCGGGACTAGCGGCACAGATACGCAGTATTTT
once	TRBJ1-2	TRBV6-2/TRBV6-3	.	CASSPRQAGDTF	TGTGCCAGCAGCCCGAGACAGGCCGGGGACACCTTC
.	TRBJ2-4	TRBV18	TRBD1	CASSPEDRGPPDIQYF	TGTGCCAGCTCACCCGAGGACAGGGGCCCTCCGGACATTCAGTACTTC
.	TRBJ2-7	TRBV7-8	.	CASGPYYEQYF	TGTGCCAGCGGCCCTTACTACGAGCAGTACTTC
.	TRBJ2-3	TRBV9	TRBD2	CASSVLAGKTDTQYF	TGTGCCAGCAGCGTACTAGCGGGGAAAACAGATACGCAGTATTTT
.	TRBJ1-2	TRBV6-6	TRBD1	CASSYEGAGYGYTF	TGTGCCAGCAGTTACGAGGGGGCTGGCTATGGCTACACCTTC
.	TRBJ2-7	TRBV18	TRBD2	CASSDSGGGPYEQYF	TGTGCCAGCTCGGATAGCGGGGGGGGTCCCTACGAGCAGTACTTC
.	TRBJ1-5	TRBV19	.	CASRKYSNQPQHF	TGTGCCAGCAGAAAATATAGCAATCAGCCCCAGCATTTT